This T cell receptor (beta chain) originates from a study of T cell responses to AZD1222 COVID-19 vaccine. For this clone: Its matching antigen is unknown.

Here immunoSEQ multiplex PCR was the method, and the copy in TCRdb shows in-frame clones only, minus some. The data contain some 63,000 clones, approximately 82% of them singletons. Trimming removed 1 base at V and 1 base at J, with 8 bases between. The CDR3 spans 15 residues. Germline V gene lookup returns CDR1 MNHNS and CDR2 SASEGT. General observations from the study: The study found Spike-specific TCR breadth and depth rose after two AZD1222 doses.

The starting material was peripheral blood, obtained on day 0 of AZD1222 vaccination. This receptor was obtained from an adult in good health. The chain combines TRBV6-1 with TRBJ2-1; possibly TRBD2 for D (6 bases). The CDR3 protein is CASSEGGMSYNEQFF. CDR3 in DNA: TGTGCCAGCAGTGAAGGCGGGATGTCCTACAATGAGCAGTTCTTC.